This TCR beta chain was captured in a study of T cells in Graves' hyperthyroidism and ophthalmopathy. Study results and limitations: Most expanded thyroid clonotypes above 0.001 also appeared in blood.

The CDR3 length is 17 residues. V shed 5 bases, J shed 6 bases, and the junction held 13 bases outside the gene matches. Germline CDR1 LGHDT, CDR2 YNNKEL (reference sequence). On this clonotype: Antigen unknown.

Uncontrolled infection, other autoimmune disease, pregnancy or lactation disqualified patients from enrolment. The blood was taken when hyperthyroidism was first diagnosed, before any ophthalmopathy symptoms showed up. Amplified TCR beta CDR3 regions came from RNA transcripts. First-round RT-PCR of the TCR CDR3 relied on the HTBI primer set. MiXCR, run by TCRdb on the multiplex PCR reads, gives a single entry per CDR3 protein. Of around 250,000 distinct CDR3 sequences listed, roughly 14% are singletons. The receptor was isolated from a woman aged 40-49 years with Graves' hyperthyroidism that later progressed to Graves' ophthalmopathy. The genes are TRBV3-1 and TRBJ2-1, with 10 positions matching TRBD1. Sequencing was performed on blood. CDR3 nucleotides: TGTGCCAGCAGCTTTTACCCGGGACAGGGGATTTTCAATGAGCAGTTCTTC. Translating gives CASSFYPGQGIFNEQFF.